The text below deals with one T cell receptor (beta chain). The antigen remains undetermined. The data belong to a study of cytotoxic CD8 clonotypes in ibrutinib-treated CLL. Overall study: Response samples were obtained once patients had received a median around 12 months of treatment, range 6 to 36. Regarding the study as a whole: Patients had baseline clonality above age-matched healthy donors, and this clonality moved with circulating CD8+ T-cell counts. The clonality rise at ibrutinib response reflected private clonotype expansion. Whereas clonality rose at ibrutinib response, it declined toward baseline at progression.

CDR3 length: 14 amino acids. CDR1 and CDR2 from the germline V gene are SGHRS and YFSETQ. J was trimmed by 4 bases and V by 4 bases; bases with no gene match: 7. TCRdb's table, derived via immunoSEQ multiplex PCR, lists solely in-frame clones and lacks some. The sample includes 300,000 to 350,000 clones, about 80% of them seen just once. This clonotype originated in a human donor with chronic lymphocytic leukemia. The sample here was PBMCs, taken before ibrutinib treatment. The chain combines TRBV5-1 with TRBJ1-1, with 7 bases lining up with TRBD1. CDR3 sequence: CASSRRDSFTEAFF. As DNA, the CDR3 is TGCGCCAGCAGCCGTAGGGACAGCTTCACTGAAGCTTTCTTT.